A single sample is the source of the 7 T cell receptor beta chains below, sequenced in a study of blood T cell repertoires in COVID-19. Using immunoSEQ multiplex PCR, the repertoire was profiled, and TCRdb retains in-frame clones only, with some absent. The repertoire includes around 220,000 clones, about nine tenths of them detected once, and roughly 2.2% sits in the top ten. Specimen: peripheral blood. The receptors were gathered from a woman aged 45-65 years with acute or convalescent COVID-19.

This chain uses TRBV7-9 with TRBJ2-1; 13 bases are shared with TRBD2. Germline CDR1 and CDR2: SEHNR and FQNEAQ (reference sequence). The CDR3 has 18 residues. J gave up 6 bases and V 5 bases, and 13 bases lay outside the gene matches. Written as DNA, the CDR3 is TGTGCCAGCAGCCCACCCGGACTAGCGGGAGCCCCGGGCAATGAGCAGTTCTTC. This sequence encodes CASSPPGLAGAPGNEQFF.

The chain has TRBV30 and TRBJ2-5, with a possible D match to TRBD1 (6 bases). Looked up from germline, CDR1 is GTSNPN and CDR2 is SVGIG (reference sequence). The CDR3 has 15 amino acids. V was trimmed by 1 base and J by 7 bases, leaving 19 bases between them. The CDR3 DNA reads TGTGCCTGGAGTGGGGGTGTGGGGGCGGAGCGGACCCAGTACTTC. As protein: CAWSGGVGAERTQYF.

This clone was detected many times. The gene calls are TRBV11-2 and TRBJ1-1, with D unresolved. Per germline, CDR1 SGHAT and CDR2 FQNNGV. This CDR3 region has 14 residues. V was cut by 4 bases and J by 1 base, with 10 bases left in between. The CDR3 sequence: CASSSAGSNTEAFF. CDR3 sequence (DNA): TGTGCCAGCAGCTCAGCGGGGTCGAACACTGAAGCTTTCTTT.

The chain carries TRBV9 and TRBJ1-5; possibly TRBD1 for D (5 bases). The V gene lost 3 bases and the J gene lost 1 base, with 8 bases spanning the gap. CDR3 length: 14 residues. Per the germline V gene, CDR1 is SGDLS and CDR2 is YYNGEE. The CDR3 region is CASSEGVSNQPQHF. In DNA form, the CDR3 reads TGTGCCAGCAGCGAAGGGGTCAGCAATCAGCCCCAGCATTTT. The full variable domain, in which reference TRBV9 and TRBJ1-5 provide the parts outside the CDR3, is DSGVTQTPKHLITATGQRVTLRCSPRSGDLSVYWYQQSLDQGLQFLIQYYNGEERAKGNILERFSAQQFPDLHSELNLSSLELGDSALYFCASSEGVSNQPQHFGDGTRLSIL.

The chain combines TRBV18 with TRBJ2-5, with D possibly TRBD1 on 5 matching bases. This CDR3 spans 15 amino acids. Germline V gives CDR1 KGHSH, CDR2 LQKENI. Deletions cut 2 bases from V and 4 bases from J, with 14 bases between. The chain's CDR3 is CASSPRGAYGETQYF. CDR3 bases: TGTGCCAGCTCACCAAGGGGCGCTTACGGAGAGACCCAGTACTTC.

J is TRBJ1-5 and V is TRBV10-3; 10 bases are shared with TRBD1. CDR3 length equals 14 residues. Germline CDR1 is ENHRY and CDR2 is SYGVKD. Germline trimming cut 4 bases from V and 7 bases from J; bases unmatched to any gene: 4. CDR3 bases: TGTGCCATCAGTGTCGGGACAGGGGTACAGCCCCAGCATTTT. Translation: CAISVGTGVQPQHF.

The genes are TRBV13 and TRBJ2-3, with 8 bases that match TRBD1. Germline trimming cut 4 bases from V and 2 bases from J; bases unmatched to any gene: 8. The germline V gene has CDR1 PRHDT and CDR2 FYEKMQ (reference sequence). There are 16 residues in the CDR3. The CDR3 reads CASSSKQGVFTDTQYF. In DNA form, the CDR3 reads TGTGCCAGCAGCTCTAAACAGGGGGTTTTCACAGATACGCAGTATTTT.